The 32 T cell receptor beta chains given below trace back to one sample, sequenced in a study of OX40 agonist ivuxolimab in advanced cancers. The assay was immunoSEQ multiplex PCR, and TCRdb's table has in-frame clones only and misses some. The data show approximately 77,000 clones, about 89% seen once. Source: CD4+ or CD8+ T cells sorted from blood, taken in a trial of the OX40 agonist ivuxolimab. Every receptor here comes from an adult with an advanced solid tumor such as melanoma, head and neck, liver or kidney cancer.

The genes are TRBV11-2 and TRBJ2-2; 8 bases are a match to TRBD2. Germline V gives CDR1 SGHAT, CDR2 FQNNGV. The junction had 9 bases not matched to a gene; V was cut back by 5 bases and J by 4 bases. The CDR3 is 16 amino acids. The CDR3 DNA is TGTGCCAGCAGCGCCCGGGGGGGCCAGAGCACCGGGGAGCTGTTTTTT. Amino acid sequence: CASSARGGQSTGELFF.

The chain employs TRBV18 and TRBJ2-3; 8 bases map to TRBD2. From germline, CDR1 is KGHSH and CDR2 LQKENI. Trimming cost V 0 bases and J 6 bases; bases outside gene matches: 8. The CDR3 is made up of 16 amino acids. As DNA, the CDR3 is TGTGCCAGCTCACCACCGGCGGGAGGCCCTACGGATACGCAGTATTTT. Its translation: CASSPPAGGPTDTQYF.

The chain employs TRBV30 and TRBJ2-7; 11 bases map to TRBD1. The trim removed 3 bases at V and 3 bases at J, leaving 7 bases unmatched. CDR1 is GTSNPN and CDR2 is SVGIG in the germline V gene (reference sequence). The CDR3 is 15 amino acids. The CDR3 region has the DNA TGTGCCTGGAGGGCCCCCGGGACAGGGGGCTACGAGCAGTACTTC. Residues: CAWRAPGTGGYEQYF.

The rearrangement joins TRBV7-2 to TRBJ2-7, with D possibly matching TRBD2 (7 bases). The CDR3 sequence is 14 residues long. The ends were cut back, 1 base at V and 6 bases at J, with 13 bases in the middle. Per germline, CDR1 SGHTA and CDR2 FQGNSA. CDR3 loop: CASSLGGGGAEQYF. CDR3 DNA: TGTGCCAGCAGCTTAGGGGGAGGGGGGGCCGAGCAGTACTTC.

As concerns this clone: Mismatch with germline at one junction end may stem from a read error. The chain joins TRBV28 to TRBJ2-7; D is ambiguous. The germline gives CDR1 MDHEN, CDR2 SYDVKM. The CDR3 is 13 residues long. CDR3 in DNA: TGTGCCAGCAGTTCCCACCAAGGCCCCTATCTCCACTTC. This gives the protein CASSSHQGPYLHF.

This clone has more than one count but fewer than ten. The chain links TRBV9 to TRBJ2-5; no firm D call. Germline V gene sequence: CDR1 SGDLS, CDR2 YYNGEE. The V end lost 1 base, the J end lost 5 bases, and 9 bases lay between the germline ends. The CDR3 has 13 residues. Written as DNA, the CDR3 is TGTGCCAGCAGCGTAAGGGCCGCTGAGACCCAGTACTTC. Its protein product is CASSVRAAETQYF.

The genes are TRBV5-4 and TRBJ2-2, with 8 nucleotides matching TRBD2. Germline V gives CDR1 SGHNT, CDR2 YYREEE (reference sequence). This CDR3 region has 17 residues. V lost 6 bases and J lost 2; bases outside the gene matches: 12. The CDR3 DNA sequence: TGTGCCAGCATCCAAGACGGACTAGCTGGTAACACCGGGGAGCTGTTTTTT. Translation gives CASIQDGLAGNTGELFF.

The J gene is TRBJ1-2, the V gene TRBV28, with D perhaps TRBD1 (5 bases). Germline values: CDR1 MDHEN, CDR2 SYDVKM. The CDR3 has 13 amino acids. With 2 bases removed from V and 1 base from J, the gap between germline ends came to 5 bases. CDR3 protein: CASSLDSNYGYTF. The CDR3 DNA follows: TGTGCCAGCAGTTTAGACAGTAACTATGGCTACACCTTC.

This clone was observed a single time. The chain employs TRBV6-5 and TRBJ1-5; D unresolved. The CDR3 covers 13 residues. V was cut by 0 bases and J by 6 bases, with 6 bases left in between. CDR1 MNHEY and CDR2 SVGAGI come from the germline V gene. In DNA, the CDR3 is TGTGCCAGCAGTTACTCGAAGGCTCAGCCCCAGCATTTT. The encoded protein is CASSYSKAQPQHF.

The rearrangement links TRBV30 to TRBJ1-1; D is ambiguous. The CDR3 covers 12 residues. CDR1 and CDR2 (germline): GTSNPN, SVGIG (reference sequence). The ends were cut back, 0 bases at V and 4 bases at J, with 6 bases in the middle. CDR3 DNA: TGTGCCTGGAGTGTTTCGATCACTGAAGCTTTCTTT. Its translation is CAWSVSITEAFF.

In this sample, this clone turned up once. This chain links TRBV11-2 with TRBJ2-7, with TRBD2 matching over 10 bases. Germline CDR1 and CDR2: SGHAT and FQNNGV. The ends lost 0 bases at V and 0 bases at J; junction bases unmatched: 2. The CDR3 is 16 amino acids. This CDR3 is CASSLDSSGSSYEQYF. CDR3 nucleotides: TGTGCCAGCAGCTTAGACTCTAGCGGGAGCTCCTACGAGCAGTACTTC.

This sequence joins TRBV5-6 and TRBJ2-2; TRBD2 agrees at 9 bases. CDR1 SGHDT and CDR2 YYEEEE come from the germline V gene. Trimming at V came to 4 bases and at J to 4 bases, leaving 5 bases not matched to a gene. The CDR3 has 15 residues. CDR3 in amino acids: CASSPTSGGTGELFF. In DNA, the CDR3 is TGTGCCAGCAGCCCGACTAGCGGCGGCACCGGGGAGCTGTTTTTT.

This chain links TRBV10-1 with TRBJ2-5, with TRBD2 identical over 9 bases. TRBJ2-7 explains the end of the DNA better; the J call may be wrong. This CDR3 is built from 15 residues. CDR1 is WNHNN and CDR2 is SYGVQD in the germline V gene (reference sequence). CDR3 nucleotides: TGCGCCAGCAGTGAGAGGCTAGCGGGATCCTACGAGCAGTACTTC. Protein sequence: CASSERLAGSYEQYF.

The chain uses TRBV18 and TRBJ1-3; D remains unclear. The germline gives CDR1 KGHSH, CDR2 LQKENI. V dropped 4 bases and J dropped 8 bases, with 12 bases sitting between them. The CDR3 is 13 amino acids. CDR3 DNA sequence: TGTGCCAGCTCACAACTGGGAGCGGACACCATATATTTT. Its protein is CASSQLGADTIYF.

The chain uses TRBV10-3 and TRBJ2-3; the D gene is possibly TRBD2 (5 bases). CDR1 is ENHRY, CDR2 SYGVKD, per germline. The CDR3 contains 16 residues. The germline V and J ends were trimmed by 4 bases and 0 bases, with 14 bases remaining between them. The CDR3 loop is CAISVYSGSSTDTQYF. For the CDR3, the DNA is TGTGCCATCAGTGTTTACAGCGGCTCTAGCACAGATACGCAGTATTTT.

The rearrangement joins TRBV11-2 to TRBJ1-1; 7 nucleotides agree with TRBD1. V lost 4 bases, J lost 5 bases, and 4 bases stayed unmatched. Germline CDR1 SGHAT, CDR2 FQNNGV. The CDR3 extends over 13 amino acids. The CDR3 bases are TGTGCCAGCAGCTCTCAGGGGGGGACTGAAGCTTTCTTT. This translates into CASSSQGGTEAFF.

V is TRBV7-8 and J is TRBJ2-5; D remains unclear. Germline V CDR1 and CDR2: SGHVS, FQNEAQ. The length of the CDR3 is 13 residues. Between the trimmed V and J ends, which lost 1 base and 2 bases, there was a span of 5 bases. CDR3 region: CASSLGRQETQYF. The CDR3 region has the DNA TGTGCCAGCAGCTTAGGTCGGCAAGAGACCCAGTACTTC.

The chain has TRBV28 and TRBJ2-3, with a tentative D call TRBD1 (6 bases). This CDR3 region has 13 residues. Germline V CDR1 and CDR2: MDHEN, SYDVKM. Deletions cut 10 bases from V and 4 bases from J, with 15 bases between. CDR3 sequence: CATIQGFPDTQYF. The CDR3 nucleotides are TGTGCCACCATACAGGGTTTCCCAGATACGCAGTATTTT.

This chain uses TRBV28 with TRBJ2-1, with TRBD1 matching over 9 bases. V dropped 6 bases and J dropped 3; count of bases not matched to a gene: 6. The CDR3 covers 15 residues. Germline assignment: CDR1 MDHEN and CDR2 SYDVKM. The CDR3 reads CASRAGTGFYNEQFF. For the CDR3, the DNA is TGTGCCAGCAGAGCTGGGACAGGGTTCTACAATGAGCAGTTCTTC.

This clone was seen more than once but under ten times. This chain links TRBV29-1 with TRBJ1-3, with D unclear. V dropped 3 bases and J dropped 2 bases, with 8 bases sitting between them. Germline CDR1 reads SQVTM; CDR2 reads ANQGSEA. The CDR3 runs to 13 residues. In nucleotides, the CDR3 is TGCAGCGTTGACGGCGGTACTGGAAACACCATATATTTT. Translated, it gives CSVDGGTGNTIYF.

The rearrangement joins TRBV5-6 to TRBJ1-2; 8 bases fit TRBD1. The CDR3 length is 14 residues. The V and J ends lost 2 bases and 5 bases, in that order; junction bases with no gene match: 5. The germline gives CDR1 SGHDT, CDR2 YYEEEE. For the CDR3, the DNA is TGTGCCAGCAGCTTTCAGGGGGCAAAGTATGGCTACACCTTC. Translating it yields CASSFQGAKYGYTF.

This chain joins TRBV19 and TRBJ2-1, with no clear D. Trimming left V 3 bases short and J 10 bases short, with 16 bases between. Germline values: CDR1 LNHDA, CDR2 SQIVND (reference sequence). CDR3 length: 14 residues. CDR3 coding DNA: TGTGCCAGTAGTATGTCTTTACCAGGCGAGGAGCAGTTCTTC. This encodes CASSMSLPGEEQFF. The variable domain in full, completed from reference TRBV19 and TRBJ2-1, reads DGGITQSPKYLFRKEGQNVTLSCEQNLNHDAMYWYRQDPGQGLRLIYYSQIVNDFQKGDIAEGYSVSREKKESFPLTVTSAQKNPTAFYLCASSMSLPGEEQFFGPGTRLTVL.

The chain has TRBV5-1 and TRBJ2-7; possibly TRBD2 for D (6 bases). The CDR3 sequence is 15 residues long. Germline V gene lookup returns CDR1 SGHRS and CDR2 YFSETQ. V was clipped by 5 bases and J by 0 bases, with 15 bases between them. CDR3 in DNA: TGCGCCAGCAGTCCCACTAGCCAAAGCTCCTACGAGCAGTACTTC. As protein: CASSPTSQSSYEQYF.

This clone was counted a single time. The chain combines TRBV28 with TRBJ2-7; D not certain. The CDR3 contains 14 residues. CDR1 is MDHEN, CDR2 SYDVKM, per germline. Trimming stripped 5 bases from V and 2 bases from J, with 13 bases between. CDR3 protein: CASSTAYTTYEQYF. The CDR3 DNA follows: TGTGCCAGCAGTACAGCGTACACTACCTACGAGCAGTACTTC.

This clone has a single count. The chain uses TRBV28 and TRBJ2-7; tentative D call: TRBD2 (6 bases). V was cut by 4 bases and J by 0 bases, with 16 bases left in between. The germline V gene has CDR1 MDHEN and CDR2 SYDVKM. The CDR3 is 16 amino acids. The CDR3 spells CASSSWGVASSYEQYF. CDR3 nucleotide sequence: TGTGCCAGCAGTTCCTGGGGGGTGGCCAGCTCCTACGAGCAGTACTTC. Based on the CDR3 plus reference TRBV28 and TRBJ2-7, the full variable domain is DVKVTQSSRYLVKRTGEKVFLECVQDMDHENMFWYRQDPGLGLRLIYFSYDVKMKEKGDIPEGYSVSREKKERFSLILESASTNQTSMYLCASSSWGVASSYEQYFGPGTRLTVT.

V usage is TRBV6-1 and J usage is TRBJ2-1, with TRBD2 matching 7 bases. The CDR3 is 16 residues long. Per the germline V gene, CDR1 is MNHNS and CDR2 is SASEGT. The V gene end was trimmed by 3 bases and the J gene end by 6 bases; junction bases not matched to a gene: 11. CDR3 protein: CASSEASGGRGNEQFF. The CDR3 DNA is TGTGCCAGCAGTGAGGCTTCGGGAGGAAGGGGCAATGAGCAGTTCTTC.

This clone has a single count. The chain recombines TRBV10-1 with TRBJ2-7; maybe TRBD2 (6 bases). The CDR3 is 14 residues long. Germline V gene sequence: CDR1 WNHNN, CDR2 SYGVQD (reference sequence). V was shortened by 5 bases and J by 2 bases, with 13 bases between the two germline ends. The DNA for the CDR3 is TGCGCCAGCAGTCGGGGGAGCGCGCCCTACGAGCAGTACTTC. It encodes CASSRGSAPYEQYF.

The CDR3 loop reads CAITIDGQQPQHF. CDR3 nucleotides: TGTGCCATCACCATCGACGGACAGCAGCCCCAGCATTTT. The V and J genes are TRBV10-3 and TRBJ1-5; D is perhaps TRBD1 (6 bases). From germline, CDR1 is ENHRY and CDR2 SYGVKD. This CDR3 region has 13 residues. Trimming took off 7 bases at V and 7 bases at J, with 14 bases between the two ends.

This chain connects TRBV4-1 to TRBJ1-2; TRBD1 agrees at 11 bases. Germline V gene lookup returns CDR1 MGHRA and CDR2 YSYEKL. The CDR3 has 15 residues. The V gene end was trimmed by 7 bases and the J gene end by 8 bases; junction bases not matched to a gene: 12. The CDR3 loop reads CASTTSRTGGGGYTF. CDR3 DNA sequence: TGCGCCAGCACCACAAGTCGGACAGGGGGCGGGGGCTACACCTTC.

CDR3 amino acids: CASSLAGAANYGYTF. The CDR3 DNA is TGTGCCAGCAGCTTGGCGGGGGCAGCTAACTATGGCTACACCTTC. The rearrangement links TRBV5-4 to TRBJ1-2; D is possibly TRBD1 (6 bases). Germline values: CDR1 SGHNT, CDR2 YYREEE (reference sequence). Between the trimmed V and J ends, which lost 0 bases and 0 bases, there was a span of 9 bases. This CDR3 is 15 amino acids long.

The V gene is TRBV2, the J gene TRBJ2-7, with 8 nucleotides matching TRBD1. CDR1 is SNHLY, CDR2 FYNNEI, per germline. V shed 2 bases, J shed 4 bases, and the junction held 4 bases outside the gene matches. The CDR3 loop spans 14 amino acids. The DNA of the CDR3 is TGTGCCAGCAGTGAACCAGGGGGCGGGTACGAGCAGTACTTC. Protein sequence: CASSEPGGGYEQYF.

The rearrangement uses TRBV5-4 and TRBJ2-1; 9 bases are a match to TRBD2. Trimming took 2 bases from V and 0 from J; bases not matched to a gene: 0. This CDR3 is 15 amino acids long. In germline, CDR1 is SGHNT, CDR2 YYREEE (reference sequence). CDR3 residues: CASSFSGSSYNEQFF. For the CDR3, the DNA is TGTGCCAGCAGCTTTAGCGGGAGCTCCTACAATGAGCAGTTCTTC.